Each of the 30 T cell receptor beta chains below was sequenced from the same sample in a study of cytomegalovirus exposure and HLA in healthy donors. The PCR contained 60 Vbeta and 13 Jbeta primers. Profiled with immunoSEQ multiplex PCR; TCRdb holds only in-frame clones, not every one. The sample comprises over 100,000 clones, around 78% of which are singletons, and approximately 1.4% rests with the top ten. Material for sequencing was PBMCs. These receptors all come from a man aged 35-49 years in good health and CMV-seronegative.

This rearrangement joins TRBV2 to TRBJ1-1, with 11 nucleotides matching TRBD1. The CDR3 is 12 residues long. With V trimmed by 8 bases and J by 6 bases, 2 bases remained unmatched. In germline, CDR1 is SNHLY, CDR2 FYNNEI. Written as DNA, the CDR3 is TGTGCCAGCCAGGGACAGGGGGCTGAAGCTTTCTTT. It is translated as CASQGQGAEAFF.

This rearrangement joins TRBV15 to TRBJ2-5, with 12 positions matching TRBD2. Trimming cost V 3 bases and J 5 bases; bases outside gene matches: 16. CDR1 and CDR2 (germline): LNHNV, YYDKDF (reference sequence). The CDR3 sequence is 19 residues long. The CDR3 DNA sequence: TGTGCCACCAGCAGCGAACCTCTCCTTCTAGCGGGAGGGAGGGAGACCCAGTACTTC. It translates to CATSSEPLLLAGGRETQYF.

This rearrangement joins TRBV13 to TRBJ2-1; perhaps TRBD1 as D (5 bases). This CDR3 has 12 amino acids. Between the trimmed V and J ends, which lost 1 base and 7 bases, there was a span of 5 bases. The V gene's germline CDR1 is PRHDT and CDR2 FYEKMQ (reference sequence). CDR3 loop: CASSLEGNEQFF. Here the CDR3 DNA reads TGTGCCAGCAGCTTAGAGGGGAATGAGCAGTTCTTC. Using reference TRBV13 and TRBJ2-1 for the parts outside the CDR3, the full variable domain is AAGVIQSPRHLIKEKRETATLKCYPIPRHDTVYWYQQGPGQDPQFLISFYEKMQSDKGSIPDRFSAQQFSDYHSELNMSSLELGDSALYFCASSLEGNEQFFGPGTRLTVL.

V gene TRBV29-1 combines with J gene TRBJ2-2, with 7 bases matching TRBD2. This CDR3 contains 15 residues. V was clipped by 5 bases and J by 0 bases; unmatched bases: 6. Germline V gives CDR1 SQVTM, CDR2 ANQGSEA. CDR3 sequence (DNA): TGCAGCGTTCATACGAGCGGGACGAACACCGGGGAGCTGTTTTTT. Amino acids: CSVHTSGTNTGELFF.

The chain is built from TRBV30 and TRBJ2-7; perhaps TRBD2 as D (6 bases). V lost 1 base and J lost 3, with 16 bases in between. This CDR3 has 15 residues. Germline V gene sequence: CDR1 GTSNPN, CDR2 SVGIG (reference sequence). The CDR3 is CAWSASRRDIYEQYF. In DNA, the CDR3 is TGTGCCTGGAGTGCCTCGCGGAGGGATATCTACGAGCAGTACTTC.

The V and J genes are TRBV7-2 and TRBJ2-6; TRBD1 aligns across 9 bases. The CDR3 totals 17 residues. J gave up 2 bases and V 1 base, and 3 bases lay outside the gene matches. Germline-derived CDR1 and CDR2 are SGHTA and FQGNSA. CDR3 region: CASSLEGQGAGANVLTF. CDR3 DNA: TGTGCCAGCAGCTTAGAGGGACAGGGTGCTGGGGCCAACGTCCTGACTTTC.

The V and J genes are TRBV2 and TRBJ2-5, with a possible D match to TRBD2 (5 bases). Looked up from germline, CDR1 is SNHLY and CDR2 is FYNNEI. The CDR3 is 13 residues long. The V end was cut by 7 bases, the J end by 1 base, with 10 bases between. For the CDR3, the DNA is TGTGCCAGCACCAGAGGGTCCCAAGAGACCCAGTACTTC. Residues: CASTRGSQETQYF.

This sequence joins TRBV5-5 and TRBJ2-7; D might be TRBD1 (6 bases). This CDR3 is 16 amino acids long. Germline V gene lookup returns CDR1 SGHKS and CDR2 YYEKEE (reference sequence). The V and J ends lost 5 bases and 3 bases respectively, with 21 bases between them. CDR3 in DNA: TGTGCCAGCAGGGTCCGGGACACCTCGGCGGGCTACGAGCAGTACTTC. Encoded protein: CASRVRDTSAGYEQYF.

V gene TRBV28 combines with J gene TRBJ1-4; D may be TRBD1 (5 bases). CDR1 is MDHEN and CDR2 is SYDVKM in the germline V gene. There are 14 residues in the CDR3. The V gene lost 6 bases and the J gene lost 2 bases, with 10 bases spanning the gap. DNA for the CDR3: TGTGCCAGCAGGTACAGGCTTACTAATGAAAAACTGTTTTTT. It is translated as CASRYRLTNEKLFF.

In its sample, this clone was seen a few times. V usage is TRBV27 and J usage is TRBJ2-2; 10 bases fit TRBD2. Germline CDR1 reads MNHEY; CDR2 reads SMNVEV (reference sequence). V shed 4 bases and J 5 bases; nucleotides not matched to a gene: 4. The CDR3 consists of 15 residues. CDR3 region: CASSYASGGTGELFF. For the CDR3, the DNA is TGTGCCAGCAGTTACGCTAGCGGGGGTACCGGGGAGCTGTTTTTT.

This clone was counted between two and nine times. The J gene is TRBJ1-2, the V gene TRBV7-6, with 9 bases identical to TRBD1. The germline V gene has CDR1 SGHVS and CDR2 FNYEAQ. V was pared by 5 bases and J by 4 bases, with 11 bases of the junction left unmatched. The CDR3 is made up of 16 amino acids. The chain's CDR3 is CASSGGQGVYLYGYTF. The CDR3 DNA is TGTGCCAGCAGCGGGGGACAGGGCGTGTACCTCTATGGCTACACCTTC.

V usage is TRBV10-3 and J usage is TRBJ1-4, with D possibly matching TRBD1 (5 bases). Trimming took off 10 bases at V and 7 bases at J, with 16 bases between the two ends. This CDR3 contains 13 residues. Germline V gene data show CDR1 as ENHRY and CDR2 as SYGVKD. The CDR3 loop reads CATSGGLSEKLFF. CDR3 sequence (DNA): TGTGCCACGTCGGGGGGTCTTTCTGAAAAACTGTTTTTT.

This chain links TRBV6-5 with TRBJ1-1, with D unclear. CDR1 and CDR2 (germline): MNHEY, SVGAGI. This CDR3 spans 13 amino acids. Trimming shortened V by 7 bases and J by 5 bases, and 14 bases separated the two germline ends. The chain's CDR3 is CASKEGLRTEAFF. CDR3 DNA sequence: TGTGCCAGCAAGGAGGGATTGAGGACTGAAGCTTTCTTT.

The chain joins TRBV21-1 to TRBJ2-2; whether TRBD1, the table's D call, matches the DNA was not checked. TRBV21-1 is given as a pseudogene. The CDR3 consists of 14 residues. CDR3 nucleotides: TGTGCCAGCAGGGACAGACCACACACCGGGGAGCTGTTTTTT. Protein: CASRDRPHTGELFF.

V and J are TRBV7-6 and TRBJ1-1; possibly TRBD1 for D (6 bases). Germline CDR1 is SGHVS and CDR2 is FNYEAQ. V was shortened by 5 bases and J by 1 base, with 17 bases between the two germline ends. The CDR3 is 16 residues long. CDR3 in amino acids: CASSARTAERNTEAFF. The CDR3 region has the DNA TGTGCCAGCAGCGCCCGGACAGCCGAAAGGAACACTGAAGCTTTCTTT.

V is TRBV7-8 and J is TRBJ1-1; D unclear. Germline lookup yields CDR1 SGHVS and CDR2 FQNEAQ. This CDR3 contains 13 residues. V was clipped by 2 bases and J by 1 base, with 5 bases between them. CDR3 loop: CASSLQENTEAFF. The CDR3 coding sequence is TGTGCCAGCAGCTTACAGGAGAACACTGAAGCTTTCTTT. Complete variable domain (other parts from reference TRBV7-8 and TRBJ1-1): GAGVSQSPRYKVAKRGQDVALRCDPISGHVSLFWYQQALGQGPEFLTYFQNEAQLDKSGLPSDRFFAERPEGSVSTLKIQRTQQEDSAVYLCASSLQENTEAFFGQGTRLTVV.

The V call is TRBV7-9, the J call TRBJ2-2; D possibly corresponds to TRBD2 (5 bases). With 0 bases removed from V and 2 bases from J, the gap between germline ends came to 10 bases. This CDR3 comprises 16 residues. From germline, CDR1 is SEHNR and CDR2 FQNEAQ (reference sequence). CDR3 residues: CASSLASAVNTGELFF. The CDR3 DNA sequence: TGTGCCAGCAGCTTAGCTAGCGCAGTTAACACCGGGGAGCTGTTTTTT.

This clone appeared a few times. V and J are TRBV7-2 and TRBJ2-6; D remains unclear. Germline V CDR1 and CDR2: SGHTA, FQGNSA. Trimming left V 2 bases short and J 0 bases short, with 8 bases between. This CDR3 has 16 amino acids. As DNA, the CDR3 is TGTGCCAGCAGCTTAAATCAGGTCTCTGGGGCCAACGTCCTGACTTTC. Translated: CASSLNQVSGANVLTF.

This chain connects TRBV6-6 to TRBJ2-7, with 14 bases identical to TRBD2. Trimming at V came to 5 bases and at J to 2 bases, leaving 2 bases not matched to a gene. Looked up from germline, CDR1 is MNHNY and CDR2 is SVGAGI (reference sequence). The CDR3 spans 15 residues. CDR3 loop: CASSKGLAGAYEQYF. CDR3 in DNA: TGTGCCAGCAGTAAGGGACTAGCGGGAGCCTACGAGCAGTACTTC.

The chain combines TRBV28 with TRBJ1-1, with 8 bases lining up with TRBD1. V gave up 5 bases and J gave up 5 bases; unmatched junction bases: 7. Germline V gene sequence: CDR1 MDHEN, CDR2 SYDVKM. This CDR3 is 14 amino acids long. The CDR3 DNA reads TGTGCCAGCAGTCCAGGACAGGGAAGGACTGAAGCTTTCTTT. Translation: CASSPGQGRTEAFF.

The gene calls are TRBV25-1 and TRBJ2-2; 8 nucleotides align to TRBD1. This CDR3 is 17 amino acids long. CDR1 is MGHDK and CDR2 is SYGVNS in the germline V gene. V lost 4 bases and J lost 6; bases outside the gene matches: 13. Here the CDR3 DNA reads TGTGCCAGCAGTGCAGGGGGCGGGGAAGTTATCGCCGGGGAGCTGTTTTTT. Its translation is CASSAGGGEVIAGELFF. Filled out from reference TRBV25-1 and TRBJ2-2, the complete variable domain reads EADIYQTPRYLVIGTGKKITLECSQTMGHDKMYWYQQDPGMELHLIHYSYGVNSTEKGDLSSESTVSRIRTEHFPLTLESARPSHTSQYLCASSAGGGEVIAGELFFGEGSRLTVL.

The CDR3 region is CASGTTFRDTQYF. Here the CDR3 DNA reads TGTGCCAGCGGGACTACTTTCAGGGATACGCAGTATTTT. J is TRBJ2-3 and V is TRBV6-5; 7 bases are a match to TRBD2. The CDR3 totals 13 residues. J was trimmed by 6 bases and V by 8 bases; bases with no gene match: 8. CDR1 and CDR2 from the germline V gene are MNHEY and SVGAGI.

This rearrangement joins TRBV6-5 to TRBJ1-1; a weak D match, TRBD1 (5 bases). This CDR3 has 13 amino acids. Germline CDR1 MNHEY, CDR2 SVGAGI. V gave up 7 bases and J gave up 8 bases, with 17 bases separating them. The CDR3 DNA is TGTGCCAGCACCTCGGCCAGGGTACGAGAAGCTTTCTTT. Its translation is CASTSARVREAFF.

The J gene is TRBJ2-1, the V gene TRBV14; TRBD1 is a possible D gene (6 bases). The CDR3 is 15 amino acids. Germline assignment: CDR1 SGHDN and CDR2 FVKESK. V lost 4 bases and J 1 base, leaving 11 bases between the germline ends. CDR3 sequence reads: CASSLRDTSYNEQFF. CDR3 DNA sequence: TGTGCCAGCAGCCTCCGGGACACATCCTACAATGAGCAGTTCTTC.

This chain links TRBV4-1 with TRBJ1-5; 8 bases fit TRBD1. This CDR3 has 16 amino acids. J was trimmed by 1 base and V by 2 bases; bases with no gene match: 4. Germline V lookup: CDR1 MGHRA, CDR2 YSYEKL. The CDR3 DNA is TGCGCCAGCAGCCAACTATACAGGGGGAGCAATCAGCCCCAGCATTTT. The encoded protein is CASSQLYRGSNQPQHF.

This chain links TRBV7-3 with TRBJ2-7; 11 bases agree with TRBD2. Germline CDR1 SGHTA, CDR2 FQGTGA. The CDR3 consists of 13 residues. V lost 8 bases to trimming and J lost 4 bases; unmatched junction nucleotides: 4. Here the CDR3 DNA reads TGTGCCAGCGCGACTAGCGGGGCTTACGAGCAGTACTTC. This codes for CASATSGAYEQYF.

The chain couples TRBV6-1 to TRBJ2-5; TRBD1 is a possible D gene (6 bases). Trimming left V 1 base short and J 0 bases short, with 12 bases between. Germline CDR1 MNHNS, CDR2 SASEGT. This CDR3 spans 16 amino acids. CDR3 loop: CASSEVGHLYQETQYF. CDR3 nucleotide sequence: TGTGCCAGCAGTGAAGTGGGACACCTGTACCAAGAGACCCAGTACTTC.

This clone was counted once. At one boundary the junction diverges from the germline segment, which might be a read error. The chain employs TRBV7-9 and TRBJ2-5; weak D call: TRBD2 (5 bases). The better agreement between TRBJ2-7 and the DNA end casts doubt on the J call. This CDR3 spans 16 amino acids. Per the germline V gene, CDR1 is SEHNR and CDR2 is FQNEAQ (reference sequence). CDR3 sequence (DNA): TGTTCCAGCAGCTTAGGAGGCGTTGGGTGGACTGCCGAGCAGTACTTC. It translates to CSSSLGGVGWTAEQYF.

This clone appeared a single time. The gene calls are TRBV6-1 and TRBJ2-7; possibly TRBD1 for D (6 bases). V was clipped by 4 bases and J by 6 bases, with 16 bases between them. CDR3 size: 14 residues. Germline assignment: CDR1 MNHNS and CDR2 SASEGT. CDR3: CASSGWGHRSEQYF. The DNA of the CDR3 is TGTGCCAGCAGTGGGTGGGGACACCGTAGCGAGCAGTACTTC.

This clone has only one observation. The chain joins TRBV6-5 to TRBJ2-1, with a possible D match to TRBD1 (5 bases). Germline values: CDR1 MNHEY, CDR2 SVGAGI. The ends were cut back, 0 bases at V and 6 bases at J, with 6 bases in the middle. CDR3 length: 13 amino acids. The CDR3: CASSYSDSNEQFF. CDR3 bases: TGTGCCAGCAGTTACTCCGACAGCAATGAGCAGTTCTTC.